This record looks at one TCR beta chain sequence and its context. Its cognate antigen has yet to be identified. Base quality data are lacking; no much larger clone is found one base away. This sample was included in a study of PD-1 blockade in classical Hodgkin lymphoma (TCRdb year 2020). Some background on the complete study: Nivolumab dosing was 3 mg/kg intravenously every 2 weeks, continuing until either disease progression or unacceptable toxicity. A peripheral blood immune signature of response to PD-1 blockade in classical Hodgkin lymphoma was defined using TCR beta sequencing and CyTOF.

Inclusive of the bounding cysteine and phenylalanine, the CDR3 is 13 residues long. Only the CDR3 part of the read is kept: 39 bases, read in frame from the first base. The germline V gene encodes CDR1 MNHEY and CDR2 SVGAGI. V lost 6 bases and J lost 0 bases; the stretch between them is 9 bases long. The full study reports these points: Baseline diversity similar to that of newly diagnosed patients was observed in trial patients achieving complete response, whereas significantly lower diversity was observed in partial responders and progressors. A significant rise by C4D1 was seen in CD4+ but not CD8+ TCR diversity (p=0.0027 vs p=0.16), with the rise being most apparent in complete responders (p=0.02). Only a single clinical trial cohort was studied, and what caused the repertoire differences, possibly disease activity or prior therapy, remained undefined. Diversity was lower in patients who began nivolumab less than 1 year after ASCT, so these patients were left out of later analyses to avoid confounding by immune reconstitution. Baseline TCR diversity was reported as lower in newly diagnosed patients than in healthy donors, and lower still in relapsed/refractory patients.

The Qiagen DNeasy kit was used to extract genomic DNA both from unsorted PBMCs and from the negatively selected CD4+ and CD8+ fractions. Using primers that anneal to V and J segments, immunoSEQ multiplex PCR amplified the TCR beta CDR3 regions. A synthetic immune receptor repertoire was used to minimize amplification bias, and remaining bias was computationally removed after sequencing. In the original analysis: Repertoire diversity was quantified as the Shannon entropy index using custom Python scripts. Unsorted, CD4+ and CD8+ repertoires were analyzed separately, except in combined analyses where CD4+ and CD8+ sequences were merged in silico. Clonal expansion was defined as a frequency increase of at least 2-fold after treatment compared with C1D1, and clones undetected at baseline were assigned a pseudocount of 0.5. Clones with 0 or 1 copy at C1D1 were classified as singleton clones, and clones with 2 or more copies were classified as non-singleton clones. Clones expanded in unsorted samples were assigned a CD4+, CD8+ or unknown annotation through matching of protein sequences in sorted samples from the same patient. Wilcoxon tests on paired samples were used to test changes in diversity from C1D1 to C4D1. TCRdb took this table from immuneACCESS and kept in-frame rearrangements with V and J called. Such tables lack part of the clones; where checked against another copy, unresolved V genes explain under half of the gap, and the rest is unexplained. Clonal size and the V and J genes are those of that table, whereas D and trimming came from the DNA. Across this sample there are around 25,000 clones, with 80% to 85% seen only once. About 3.4% of the sample belongs to the ten largest clones.

What this sample's time point label stands for: cycle 4 day 1 (C4D1), after less than 7 weeks of nivolumab. Relapse after autologous stem cell transplantation had occurred in all trial patients, and cohorts A, B and C were distinguished by prior brentuximab vedotin exposure. A Miltenyi CD4+ T cell isolation kit was used for magnetic negative selection to purify CD4+ T cells from thawed PBMCs. The trial cohort comprised roughly 50 patients with relapsed/refractory classical Hodgkin lymphoma whose best overall responses were complete response, partial response or progressive disease. Trial patients were treated with single-agent nivolumab in the multi-cohort phase II CheckMate 205 trial. An independent review committee assessed best overall response by applying the 2007 International Working Group response criteria. PBMCs from the trial were collected at three points: immediately before nivolumab initiation (C1D1), and during therapy at cycle 2 day 1 and cycle 4 day 1. After peripheral blood was drawn into 8 mL Vacutainer Cell Preparation Tubes, PBMCs were isolated by centrifugation and then cryopreserved. Purified CD4+ and CD8+ fractions were prepared only for cases with an additional available PBMC sample. Magnetically labelled cells were removed on LS columns in a quadroMACS separator, and the flow-through was collected as the purified fraction.

Here the chain combines TRBV6-5 and TRBJ2-7; the D segment may tentatively be TRBD1 or TRBD2, each giving 5 matched bases. The sample here was CD4+ T cells from blood, taken before the fourth cycle of nivolumab. The clonotype originates from a human donor with classical Hodgkin lymphoma. The DNA reads TGTGCCAGCAGCCCGGGACCCTCCTACGAGCAGTACTTC. This sequence encodes CASSPGPSYEQYF.